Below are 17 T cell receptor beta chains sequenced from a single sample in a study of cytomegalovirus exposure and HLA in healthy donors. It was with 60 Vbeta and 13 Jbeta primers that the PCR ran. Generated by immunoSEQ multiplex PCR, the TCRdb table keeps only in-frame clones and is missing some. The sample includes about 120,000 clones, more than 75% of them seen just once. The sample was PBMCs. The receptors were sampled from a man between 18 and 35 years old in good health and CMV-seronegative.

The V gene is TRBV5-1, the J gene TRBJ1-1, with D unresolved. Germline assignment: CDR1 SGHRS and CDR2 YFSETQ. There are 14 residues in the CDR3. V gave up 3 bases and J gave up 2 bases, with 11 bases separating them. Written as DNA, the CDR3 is TGCGCCAGCAGCTCCCGGGAGGTTAACACTGAAGCTTTCTTT. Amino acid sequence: CASSSREVNTEAFF.

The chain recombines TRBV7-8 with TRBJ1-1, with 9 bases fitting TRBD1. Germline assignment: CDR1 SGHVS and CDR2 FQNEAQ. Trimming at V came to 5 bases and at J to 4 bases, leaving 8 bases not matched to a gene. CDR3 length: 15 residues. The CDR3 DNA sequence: TGTGCCAGCAGCCCGTGGGACAGGGCCGTCACTGAAGCTTTCTTT. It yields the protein CASSPWDRAVTEAFF.

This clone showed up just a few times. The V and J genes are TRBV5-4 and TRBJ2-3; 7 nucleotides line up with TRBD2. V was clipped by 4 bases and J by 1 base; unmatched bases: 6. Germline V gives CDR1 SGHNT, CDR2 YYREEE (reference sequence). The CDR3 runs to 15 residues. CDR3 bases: TGTGCCAGCAGCCCCAGCGGGGACCGCACAGATACGCAGTATTTT. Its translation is CASSPSGDRTDTQYF. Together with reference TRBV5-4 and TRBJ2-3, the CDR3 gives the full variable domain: ETGVTQSPTHLIKTRGQQVTLRCSSQSGHNTVSWYQQALGQGPQFIFQYYREEENGRGNFPPRFSGLQFPNYSSELNVNALELDDSALYLCASSPSGDRTDTQYFGPGTRLTVL.

CDR3 protein: CSVRGGAGGELFF. Here the CDR3 DNA reads TGCAGCGTTCGCGGGGGGGCGGGCGGGGAGCTGTTTTTT. The chain recombines TRBV29-1 with TRBJ2-2; 9 nucleotides match TRBD2. The V and J ends lost 5 bases and 7 bases, in that order; junction bases with no gene match: 5. This CDR3 has 13 residues. Germline V gives CDR1 SQVTM, CDR2 ANQGSEA.

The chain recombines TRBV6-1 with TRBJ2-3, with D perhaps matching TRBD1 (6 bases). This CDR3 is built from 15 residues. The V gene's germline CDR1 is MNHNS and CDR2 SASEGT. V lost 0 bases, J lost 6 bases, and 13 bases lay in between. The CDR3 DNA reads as TGTGCCAGCAGTGAAGCGGCAGGGCAGGGGGATACGCAGTATTTT. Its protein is CASSEAAGQGDTQYF.

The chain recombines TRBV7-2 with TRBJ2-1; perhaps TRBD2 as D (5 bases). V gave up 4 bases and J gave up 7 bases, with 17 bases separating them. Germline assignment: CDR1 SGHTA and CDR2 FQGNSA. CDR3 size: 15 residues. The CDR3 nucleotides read TGTGCCAGCAGCTCCTCGGGATGGCGGAGGAATGAGCAGTTCTTC. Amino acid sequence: CASSSSGWRRNEQFF.

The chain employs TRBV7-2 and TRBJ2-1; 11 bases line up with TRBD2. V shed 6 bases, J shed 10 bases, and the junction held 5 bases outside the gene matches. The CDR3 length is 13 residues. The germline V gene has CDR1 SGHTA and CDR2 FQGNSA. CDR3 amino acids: CASRVAGGTEQFF. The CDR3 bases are TGTGCCAGCAGAGTAGCGGGGGGGACCGAGCAGTTCTTC.

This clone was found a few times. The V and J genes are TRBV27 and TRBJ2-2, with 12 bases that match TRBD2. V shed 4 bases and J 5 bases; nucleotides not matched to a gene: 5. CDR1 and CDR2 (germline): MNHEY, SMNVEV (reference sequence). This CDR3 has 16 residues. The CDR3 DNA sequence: TGTGCCAGCAGTTCCCCTAGCGGGGGGGGGACCGGGGAGCTGTTTTTT. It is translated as CASSSPSGGGTGELFF.

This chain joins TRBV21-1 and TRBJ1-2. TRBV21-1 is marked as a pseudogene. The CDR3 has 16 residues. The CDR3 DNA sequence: TGTGCCAGCAGCAACCGACGGGAACCCACTAACTATGGCTACACCTTC. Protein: CASSNRREPTNYGYTF.

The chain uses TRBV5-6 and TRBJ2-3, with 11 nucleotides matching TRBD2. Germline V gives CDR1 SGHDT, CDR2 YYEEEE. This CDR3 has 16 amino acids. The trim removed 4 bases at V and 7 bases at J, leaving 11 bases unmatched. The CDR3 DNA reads TGTGCCAGCAGCATCCTTCTAGCGGGGGGACTCTATACGCAGTATTTT. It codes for CASSILLAGGLYTQYF.

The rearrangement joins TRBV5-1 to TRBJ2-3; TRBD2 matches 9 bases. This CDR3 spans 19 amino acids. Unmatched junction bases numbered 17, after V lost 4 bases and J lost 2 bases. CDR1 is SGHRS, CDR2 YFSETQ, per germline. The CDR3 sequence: CASSPGRGRGGLNTDTQYF. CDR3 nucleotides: TGCGCCAGCAGCCCTGGCCGGGGGCGGGGGGGCCTTAACACAGATACGCAGTATTTT. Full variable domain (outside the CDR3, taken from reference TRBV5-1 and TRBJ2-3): KAGVTQTPRYLIKTRGQQVTLSCSPISGHRSVSWYQQTPGQGLQFLFEYFSETQRNKGNFPGRFSGRQFSNSRSEMNVSTLELGDSALYLCASSPGRGRGGLNTDTQYFGPGTRLTVL.

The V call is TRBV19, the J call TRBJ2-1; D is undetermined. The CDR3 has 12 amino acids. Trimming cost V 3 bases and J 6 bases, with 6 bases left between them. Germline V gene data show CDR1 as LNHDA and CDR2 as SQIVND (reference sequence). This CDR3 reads CASSMYSNEQFF. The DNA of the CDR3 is TGTGCCAGTAGTATGTACAGCAATGAGCAGTTCTTC. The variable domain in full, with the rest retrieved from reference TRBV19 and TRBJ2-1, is DGGITQSPKYLFRKEGQNVTLSCEQNLNHDAMYWYRQDPGQGLRLIYYSQIVNDFQKGDIAEGYSVSREKKESFPLTVTSAQKNPTAFYLCASSMYSNEQFFGPGTRLTVL.

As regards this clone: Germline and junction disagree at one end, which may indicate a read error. The CDR3 sequence is CASSEGTGPPYEQYF. CDR3 nucleotide sequence: TGTGCCAGTAGTGAAGGGACAGGGCCCCCCTATGAGCAGTACTTC. The gene calls are TRBV19 and TRBJ2-7, with 9 bases matching TRBD1. Germline V gene sequence: CDR1 LNHDA, CDR2 SQIVND (reference sequence). The CDR3 length is 15 residues. Based on the CDR3 plus reference TRBV19 and TRBJ2-7, the full variable domain is DGGITQSPKYLFRKEGQNVTLSCEQNLNHDAMYWYRQDPGQGLRLIYYSQIVNDFQKGDIAEGYSVSREKKESFPLTVTSAQKNPTAFYLCASSEGTGPPYEQYFGPGTRLTVT.

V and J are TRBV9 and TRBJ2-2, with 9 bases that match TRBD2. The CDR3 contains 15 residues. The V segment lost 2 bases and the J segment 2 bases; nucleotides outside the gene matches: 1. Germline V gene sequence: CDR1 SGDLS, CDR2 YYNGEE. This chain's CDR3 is CASSVGLANTGELFF. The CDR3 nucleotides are TGTGCCAGCAGCGTGGGACTAGCAAACACCGGGGAGCTGTTTTTT.

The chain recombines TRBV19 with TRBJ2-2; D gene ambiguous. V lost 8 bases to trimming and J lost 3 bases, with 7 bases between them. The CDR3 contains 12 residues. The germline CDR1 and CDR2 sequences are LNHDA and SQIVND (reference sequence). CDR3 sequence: CASRYYTGELFF. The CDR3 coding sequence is TGTGCCAGTCGTTATTACACCGGGGAGCTGTTTTTT.

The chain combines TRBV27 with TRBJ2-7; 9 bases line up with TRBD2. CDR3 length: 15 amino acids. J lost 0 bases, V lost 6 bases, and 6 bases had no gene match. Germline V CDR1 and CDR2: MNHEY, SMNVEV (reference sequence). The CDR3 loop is CASSPSGGHSYEQYF. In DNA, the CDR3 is TGTGCCAGCAGCCCAAGCGGGGGGCACTCCTACGAGCAGTACTTC.

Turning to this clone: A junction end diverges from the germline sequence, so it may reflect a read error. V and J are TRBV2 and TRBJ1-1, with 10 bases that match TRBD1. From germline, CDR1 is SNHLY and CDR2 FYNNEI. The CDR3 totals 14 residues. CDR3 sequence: CASGGGQGNAEAFF. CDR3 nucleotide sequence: TGTGCCAGCGGGGGGGGACAGGGGAACGCTGAAGCTTTCTTT.